This TCR beta chain was retrieved from a study of vaccination and CD4 T cells after COVID-19. Treatment: roughly ten-day PBMC culture with coronavirus spike peptide pools or control peptides (ViraFEST assay). The Oncomine TCR Beta short-read assay was what sequenced the DNA obtained from cultured CD4+ T cells. TCRdb called the PCR reads again in MiXCR, with one record for every CDR3 protein. Among about 27,000 distinct CDR3 sequences listed, 62% were seen once. As concerns this clonotype: The antigen remains unidentified.

From germline, CDR1 is SEHNR and CDR2 FQNEAQ (reference sequence). The V and J ends lost 4 bases and 15 bases, in that order; junction bases with no gene match: 6. The CDR3 is made up of 11 amino acids. The receptor was isolated from a human donor who received a COVID-19 vaccine. The starting material was CD4+ T cells from blood, cultured in vitro, obtained after SARS-CoV-2 vaccination. This chain uses TRBV7-9 with TRBJ2-1; 7 bases align to TRBD2. CDR3 sequence reads: CASSSTGGMFF. CDR3 DNA sequence: TGTGCCAGCAGCTCGACGGGGGGTATGTTCTTC.